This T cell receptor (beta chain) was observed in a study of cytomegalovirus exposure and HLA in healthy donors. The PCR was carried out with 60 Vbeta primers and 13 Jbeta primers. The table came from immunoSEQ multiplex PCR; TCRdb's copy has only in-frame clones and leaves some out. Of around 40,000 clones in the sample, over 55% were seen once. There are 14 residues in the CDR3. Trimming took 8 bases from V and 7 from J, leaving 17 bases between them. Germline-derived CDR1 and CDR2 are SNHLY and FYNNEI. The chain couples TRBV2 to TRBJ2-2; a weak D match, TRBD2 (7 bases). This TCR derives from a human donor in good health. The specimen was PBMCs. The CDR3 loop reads CASGLVRGLGELFF. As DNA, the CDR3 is TGTGCCAGCGGACTTGTGCGGGGGCTCGGGGAGCTGTTTTTT.